The present T cell receptor beta chain was sequenced within a study of blood T cell repertoires in COVID-19. Across the study: Specimens from acute and convalescent COVID-19 originated in the United States, Italy and Spain. PBMCs, B-cell-depleted T cells, or T cells provided the cDNA or gDNA that made up the material.

The germline V and J ends were trimmed by 2 bases and 1 base, with 6 bases remaining between them. The CDR3 runs to 14 residues. The germline gives CDR1 MDHEN, CDR2 SYDVKM. The authors' processing: Researchers report that nucleated cell counts were estimated from reference gene primer amplification. Only in-frame clones appear in the TCRdb table, and some are missing; sequencing was by immunoSEQ multiplex PCR. The V and J calls and clone size are taken from that table; D and trimming were inferred from the DNA. The table shows under 80,000 clones, with approximately 89% occurring only once. The specimen was peripheral blood. This chain uses TRBV28 with TRBJ1-3; tentatively, D is TRBD1 (5 bases). The TCR sequence derives from a man aged 60 to 75 with acute or convalescent COVID-19. The CDR3 is CASSLQGSGNTIYF. CDR3 sequence (DNA): TGTGCCAGCAGTTTACAGGGATCTGGAAACACCATATATTTT.